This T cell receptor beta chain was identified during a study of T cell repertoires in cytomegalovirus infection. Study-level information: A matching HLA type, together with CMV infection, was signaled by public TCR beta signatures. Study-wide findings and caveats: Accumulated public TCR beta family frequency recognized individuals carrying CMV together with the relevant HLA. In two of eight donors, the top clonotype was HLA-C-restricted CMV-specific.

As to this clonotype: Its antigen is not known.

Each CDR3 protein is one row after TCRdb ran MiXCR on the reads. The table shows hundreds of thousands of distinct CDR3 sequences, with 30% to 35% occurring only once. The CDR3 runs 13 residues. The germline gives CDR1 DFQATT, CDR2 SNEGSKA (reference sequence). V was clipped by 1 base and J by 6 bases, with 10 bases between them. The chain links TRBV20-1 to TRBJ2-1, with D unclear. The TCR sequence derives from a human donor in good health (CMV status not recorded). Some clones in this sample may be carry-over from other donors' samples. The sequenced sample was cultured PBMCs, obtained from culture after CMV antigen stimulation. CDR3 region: CSARASRFNEQFF. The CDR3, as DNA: TGCAGTGCTAGAGCGTCCCGTTTCAATGAGCAGTTCTTC.